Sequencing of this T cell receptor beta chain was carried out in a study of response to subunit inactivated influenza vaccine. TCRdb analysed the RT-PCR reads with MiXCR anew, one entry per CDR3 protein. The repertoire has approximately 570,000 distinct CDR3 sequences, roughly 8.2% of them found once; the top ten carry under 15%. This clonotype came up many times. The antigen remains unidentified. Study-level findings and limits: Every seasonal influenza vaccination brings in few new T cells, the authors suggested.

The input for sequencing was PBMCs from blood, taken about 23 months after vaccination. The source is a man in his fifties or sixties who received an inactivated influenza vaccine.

In DNA form, the CDR3 reads TGCAGTGCGGCGACCCTATACGAGCAGTACTTC. Translation gives CSAATLYEQYF. The rearrangement links TRBV20-1 to TRBJ2-7; no clear D gene. CDR1 is DFQATT, CDR2 SNEGSKA, per germline (reference sequence). CDR3 length equals 11 residues. With 6 bases removed from V and 4 bases from J, the gap between germline ends came to 10 bases.